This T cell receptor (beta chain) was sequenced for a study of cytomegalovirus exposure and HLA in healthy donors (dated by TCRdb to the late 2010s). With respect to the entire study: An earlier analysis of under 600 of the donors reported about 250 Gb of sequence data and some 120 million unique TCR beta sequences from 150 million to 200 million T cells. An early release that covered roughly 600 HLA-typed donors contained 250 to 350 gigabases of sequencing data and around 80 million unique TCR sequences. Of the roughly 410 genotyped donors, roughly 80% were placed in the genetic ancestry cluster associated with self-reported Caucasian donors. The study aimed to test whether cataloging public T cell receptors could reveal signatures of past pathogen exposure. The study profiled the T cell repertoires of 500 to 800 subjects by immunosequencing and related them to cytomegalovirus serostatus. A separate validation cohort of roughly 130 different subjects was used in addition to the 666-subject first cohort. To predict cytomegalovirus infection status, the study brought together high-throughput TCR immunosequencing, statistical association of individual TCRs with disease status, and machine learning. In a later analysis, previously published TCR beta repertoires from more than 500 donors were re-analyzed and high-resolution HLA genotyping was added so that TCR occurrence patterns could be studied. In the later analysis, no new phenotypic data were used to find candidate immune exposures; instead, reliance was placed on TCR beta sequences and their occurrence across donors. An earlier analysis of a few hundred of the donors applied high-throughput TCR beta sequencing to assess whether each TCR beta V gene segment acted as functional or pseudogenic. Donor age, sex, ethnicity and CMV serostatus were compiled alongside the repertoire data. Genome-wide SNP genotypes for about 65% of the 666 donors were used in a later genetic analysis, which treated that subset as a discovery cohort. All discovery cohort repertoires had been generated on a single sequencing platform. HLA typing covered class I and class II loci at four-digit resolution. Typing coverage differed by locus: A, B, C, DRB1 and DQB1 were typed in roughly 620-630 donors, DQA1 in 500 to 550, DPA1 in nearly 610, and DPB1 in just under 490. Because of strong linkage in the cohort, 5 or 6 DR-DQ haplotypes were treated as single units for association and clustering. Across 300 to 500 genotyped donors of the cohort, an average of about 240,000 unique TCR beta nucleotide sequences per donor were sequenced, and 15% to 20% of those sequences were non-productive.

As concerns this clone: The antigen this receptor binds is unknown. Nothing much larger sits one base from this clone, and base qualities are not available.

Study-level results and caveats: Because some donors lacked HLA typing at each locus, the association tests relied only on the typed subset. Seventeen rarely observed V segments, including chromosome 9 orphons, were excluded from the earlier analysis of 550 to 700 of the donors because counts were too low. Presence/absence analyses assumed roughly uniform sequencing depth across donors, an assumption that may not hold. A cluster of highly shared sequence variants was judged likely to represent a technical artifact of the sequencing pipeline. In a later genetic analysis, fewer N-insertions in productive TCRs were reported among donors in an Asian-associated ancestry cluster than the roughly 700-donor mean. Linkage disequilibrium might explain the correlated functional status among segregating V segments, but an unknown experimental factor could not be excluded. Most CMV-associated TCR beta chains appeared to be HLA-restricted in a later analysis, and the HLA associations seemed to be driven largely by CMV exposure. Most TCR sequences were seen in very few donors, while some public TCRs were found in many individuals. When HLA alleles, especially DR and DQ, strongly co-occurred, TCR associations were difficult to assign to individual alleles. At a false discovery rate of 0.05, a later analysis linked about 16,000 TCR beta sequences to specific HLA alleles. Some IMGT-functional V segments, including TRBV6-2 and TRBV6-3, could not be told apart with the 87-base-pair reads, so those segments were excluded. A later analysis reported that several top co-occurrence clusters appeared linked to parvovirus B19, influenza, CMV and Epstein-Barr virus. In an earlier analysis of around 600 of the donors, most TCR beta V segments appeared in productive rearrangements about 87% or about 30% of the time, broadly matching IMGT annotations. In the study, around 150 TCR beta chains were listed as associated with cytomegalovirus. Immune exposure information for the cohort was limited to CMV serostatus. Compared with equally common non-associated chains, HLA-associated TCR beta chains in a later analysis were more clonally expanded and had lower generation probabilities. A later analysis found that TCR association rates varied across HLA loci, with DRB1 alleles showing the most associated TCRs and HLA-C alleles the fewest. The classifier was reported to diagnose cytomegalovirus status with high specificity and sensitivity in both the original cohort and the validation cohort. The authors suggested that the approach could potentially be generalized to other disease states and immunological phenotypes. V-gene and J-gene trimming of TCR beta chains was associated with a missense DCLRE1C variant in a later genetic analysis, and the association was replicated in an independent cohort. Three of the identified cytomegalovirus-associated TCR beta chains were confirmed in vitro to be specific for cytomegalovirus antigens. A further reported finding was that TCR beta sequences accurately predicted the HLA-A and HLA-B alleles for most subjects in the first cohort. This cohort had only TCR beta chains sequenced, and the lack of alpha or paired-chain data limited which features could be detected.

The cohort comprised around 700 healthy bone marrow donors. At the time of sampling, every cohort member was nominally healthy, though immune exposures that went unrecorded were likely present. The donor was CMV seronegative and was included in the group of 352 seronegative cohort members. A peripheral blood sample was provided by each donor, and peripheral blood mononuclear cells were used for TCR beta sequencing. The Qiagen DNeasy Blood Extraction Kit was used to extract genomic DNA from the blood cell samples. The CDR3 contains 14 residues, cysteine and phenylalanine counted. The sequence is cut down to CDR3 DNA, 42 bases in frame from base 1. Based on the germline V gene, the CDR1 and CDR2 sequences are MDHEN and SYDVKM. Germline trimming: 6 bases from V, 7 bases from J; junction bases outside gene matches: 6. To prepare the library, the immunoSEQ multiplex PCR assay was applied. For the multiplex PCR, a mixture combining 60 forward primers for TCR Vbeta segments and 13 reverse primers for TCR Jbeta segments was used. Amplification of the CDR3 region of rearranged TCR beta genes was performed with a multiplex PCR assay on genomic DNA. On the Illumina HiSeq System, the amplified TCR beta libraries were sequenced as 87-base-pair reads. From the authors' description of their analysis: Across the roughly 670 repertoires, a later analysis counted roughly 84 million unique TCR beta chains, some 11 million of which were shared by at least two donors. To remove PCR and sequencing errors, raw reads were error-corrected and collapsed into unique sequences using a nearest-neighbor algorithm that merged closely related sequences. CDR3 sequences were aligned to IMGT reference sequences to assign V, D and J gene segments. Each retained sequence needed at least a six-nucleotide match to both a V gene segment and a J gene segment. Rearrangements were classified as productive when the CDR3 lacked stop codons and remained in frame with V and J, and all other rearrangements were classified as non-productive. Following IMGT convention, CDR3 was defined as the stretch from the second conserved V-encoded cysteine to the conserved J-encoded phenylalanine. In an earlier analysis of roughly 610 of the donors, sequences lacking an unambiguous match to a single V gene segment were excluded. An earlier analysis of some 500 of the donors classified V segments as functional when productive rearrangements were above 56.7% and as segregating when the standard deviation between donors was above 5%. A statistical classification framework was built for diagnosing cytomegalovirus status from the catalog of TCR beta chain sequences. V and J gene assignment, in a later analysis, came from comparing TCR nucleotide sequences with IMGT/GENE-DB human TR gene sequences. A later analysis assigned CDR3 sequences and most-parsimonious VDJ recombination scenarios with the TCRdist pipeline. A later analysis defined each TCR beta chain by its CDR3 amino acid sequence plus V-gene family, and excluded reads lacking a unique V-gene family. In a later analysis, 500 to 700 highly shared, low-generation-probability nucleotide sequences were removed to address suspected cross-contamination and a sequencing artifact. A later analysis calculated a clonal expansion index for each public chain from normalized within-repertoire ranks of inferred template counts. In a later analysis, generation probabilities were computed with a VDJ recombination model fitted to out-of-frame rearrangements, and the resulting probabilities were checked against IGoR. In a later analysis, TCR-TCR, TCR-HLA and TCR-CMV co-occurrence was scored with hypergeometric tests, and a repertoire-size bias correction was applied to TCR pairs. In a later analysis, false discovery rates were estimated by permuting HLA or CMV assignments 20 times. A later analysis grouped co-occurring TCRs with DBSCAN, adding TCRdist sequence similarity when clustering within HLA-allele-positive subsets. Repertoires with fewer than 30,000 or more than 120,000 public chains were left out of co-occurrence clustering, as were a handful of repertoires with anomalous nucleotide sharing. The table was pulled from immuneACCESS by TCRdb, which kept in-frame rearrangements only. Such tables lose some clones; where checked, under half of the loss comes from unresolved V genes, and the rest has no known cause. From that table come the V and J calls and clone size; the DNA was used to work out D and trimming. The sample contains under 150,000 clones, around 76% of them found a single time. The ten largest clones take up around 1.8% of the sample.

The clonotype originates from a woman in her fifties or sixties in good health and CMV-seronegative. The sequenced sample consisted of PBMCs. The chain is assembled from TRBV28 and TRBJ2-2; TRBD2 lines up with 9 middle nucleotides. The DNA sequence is TGTGCCAGCAGAGTAGCGGGAGAGAACGGGGAGCTGTTTTTT. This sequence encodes CASRVAGENGELFF.